This T cell receptor beta chain was found in a study of cytomegalovirus exposure and HLA in healthy donors. Regarding the study as a whole: High specificity and sensitivity for cytomegalovirus status were reported for the classifier. The study put 150 to 200 TCR beta chains on its list as cytomegalovirus-associated. Apparent HLA restriction characterized most CMV-associated TCR beta chains in a later analysis.

The germline CDR1 and CDR2 sequences are SGHNT and YYREEE (reference sequence). The J segment lost 2 bases and the V segment lost 5 bases, leaving 7 bases of the junction unmatched. The CDR3 runs to 15 residues. Sampled while nominally healthy, donors likely had unrecorded immune exposures. 13 Jbeta primers and 60 Vbeta primers were used for the PCR. Here immunoSEQ multiplex PCR was the method, and the copy in TCRdb shows in-frame clones only, minus some. Here the sample table reports some 51,000 clones. On this clone: Its antigen is unidentified.

The genes are TRBV5-4 and TRBJ2-3, with 8 bases identical to TRBD2. The TCR was taken from a man between 40 and 49 years old in good health and CMV-seropositive. Sequenced input: PBMCs. CDR3 sequence (DNA): TGTGCCAGCAGATTAGCGGGGTCGTACACAGATACGCAGTATTTT. Its protein is CASRLAGSYTDTQYF.